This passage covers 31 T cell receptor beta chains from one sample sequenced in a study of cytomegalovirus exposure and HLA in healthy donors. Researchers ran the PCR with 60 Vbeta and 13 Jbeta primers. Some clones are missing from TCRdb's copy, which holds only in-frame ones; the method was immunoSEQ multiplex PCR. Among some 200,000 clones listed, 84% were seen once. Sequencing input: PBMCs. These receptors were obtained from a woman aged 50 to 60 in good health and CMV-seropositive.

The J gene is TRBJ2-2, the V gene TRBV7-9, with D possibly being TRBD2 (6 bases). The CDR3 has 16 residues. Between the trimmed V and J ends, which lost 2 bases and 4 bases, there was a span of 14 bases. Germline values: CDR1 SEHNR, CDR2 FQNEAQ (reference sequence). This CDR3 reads CASSLIGGAITGELFF. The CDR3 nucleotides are TGTGCCAGCAGCTTAATTGGCGGGGCGATCACCGGGGAGCTGTTTTTT.

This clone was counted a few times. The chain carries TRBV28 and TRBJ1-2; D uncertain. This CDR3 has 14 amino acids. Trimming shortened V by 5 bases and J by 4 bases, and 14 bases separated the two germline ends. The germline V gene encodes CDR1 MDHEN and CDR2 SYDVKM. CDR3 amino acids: CASSQAGSSYGYTF. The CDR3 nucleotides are TGTGCCAGCAGTCAAGCGGGCAGCAGCTATGGCTACACCTTC.

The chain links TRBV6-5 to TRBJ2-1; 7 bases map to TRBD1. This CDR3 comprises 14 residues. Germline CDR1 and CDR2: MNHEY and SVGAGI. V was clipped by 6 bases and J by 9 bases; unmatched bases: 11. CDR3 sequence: CASSRPGQRFEQFF. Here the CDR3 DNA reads TGTGCCAGCAGCCGACCGGGACAGAGGTTTGAGCAGTTCTTC.

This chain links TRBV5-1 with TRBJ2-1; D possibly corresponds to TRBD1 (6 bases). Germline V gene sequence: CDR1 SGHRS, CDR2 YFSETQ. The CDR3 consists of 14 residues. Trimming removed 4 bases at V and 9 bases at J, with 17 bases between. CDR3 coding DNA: TGCGCCAGCAGCCCCTCAACAGGGCCCGGTGAGCAGTTCTTC. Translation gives CASSPSTGPGEQFF.

As DNA, the CDR3 is TGTGCCAGCAGAGGGGGGGTTGAAGCTTTCTTT. Protein product: CASRGGVEAFF. The chain employs TRBV28 and TRBJ1-1; a weak D match, TRBD1 (6 bases). V was cut by 6 bases and J by 7 bases, with 9 bases left in between. The CDR3 sequence is 11 residues long. Germline V gene lookup returns CDR1 MDHEN and CDR2 SYDVKM.

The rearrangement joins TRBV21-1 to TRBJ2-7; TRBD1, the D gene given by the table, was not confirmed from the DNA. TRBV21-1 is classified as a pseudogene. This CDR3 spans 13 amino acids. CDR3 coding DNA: TGTGCCAGCAGTAGGACAGGGACCTACGAGCAGTACTTC. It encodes CASSRTGTYEQYF.

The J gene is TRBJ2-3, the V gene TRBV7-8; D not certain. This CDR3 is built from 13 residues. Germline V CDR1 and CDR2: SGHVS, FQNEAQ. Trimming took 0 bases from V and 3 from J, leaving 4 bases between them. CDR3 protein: CASSLAATDTQYF. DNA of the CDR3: TGTGCCAGCAGCTTAGCAGCGACAGATACGCAGTATTTT.

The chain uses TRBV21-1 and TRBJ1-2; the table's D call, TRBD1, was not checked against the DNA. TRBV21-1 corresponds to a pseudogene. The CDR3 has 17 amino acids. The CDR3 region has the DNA TGTGCCAGCAGCAAGACTCGGACAGAGATACGTAACTATGGCTACACCTTC. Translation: CASSKTRTEIRNYGYTF.

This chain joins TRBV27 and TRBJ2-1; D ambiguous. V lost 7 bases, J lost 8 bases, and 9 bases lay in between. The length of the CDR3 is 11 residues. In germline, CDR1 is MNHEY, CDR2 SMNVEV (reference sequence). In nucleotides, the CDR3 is TGTGCCAGCAAGGCGGTCGATGAGCAGTTCTTC. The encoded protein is CASKAVDEQFF.

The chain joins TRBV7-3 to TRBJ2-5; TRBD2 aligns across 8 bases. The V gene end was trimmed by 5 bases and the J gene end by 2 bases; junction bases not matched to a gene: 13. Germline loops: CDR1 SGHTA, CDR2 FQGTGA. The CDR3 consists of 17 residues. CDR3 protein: CASSPGGRGGLQETQYF. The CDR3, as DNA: TGTGCCAGCAGCCCTGGAGGACGGGGGGGCCTTCAAGAGACCCAGTACTTC.

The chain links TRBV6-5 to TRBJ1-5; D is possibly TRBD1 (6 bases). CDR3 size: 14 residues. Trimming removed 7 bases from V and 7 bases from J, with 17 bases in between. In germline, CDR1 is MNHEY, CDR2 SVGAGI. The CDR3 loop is CASMEQGNGQPQHF. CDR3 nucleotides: TGTGCCAGCATGGAGCAGGGGAACGGGCAGCCCCAGCATTTT.

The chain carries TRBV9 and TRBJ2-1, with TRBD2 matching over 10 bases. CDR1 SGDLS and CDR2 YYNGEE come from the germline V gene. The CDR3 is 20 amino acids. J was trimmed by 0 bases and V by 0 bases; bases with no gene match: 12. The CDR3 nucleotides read TGTGCCAGCAGCGTAGCTGGAGTAGCGGGGGGTGGTCTCTCCTACAATGAGCAGTTCTTC. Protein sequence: CASSVAGVAGGGLSYNEQFF.

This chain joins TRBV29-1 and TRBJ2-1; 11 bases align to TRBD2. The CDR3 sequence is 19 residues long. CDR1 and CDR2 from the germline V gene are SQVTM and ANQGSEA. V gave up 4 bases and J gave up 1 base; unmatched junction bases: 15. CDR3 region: CSVVPFYISGGGSYNEQFF. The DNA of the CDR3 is TGCAGCGTTGTCCCCTTTTACATTAGCGGGGGGGGATCCTACAATGAGCAGTTCTTC.

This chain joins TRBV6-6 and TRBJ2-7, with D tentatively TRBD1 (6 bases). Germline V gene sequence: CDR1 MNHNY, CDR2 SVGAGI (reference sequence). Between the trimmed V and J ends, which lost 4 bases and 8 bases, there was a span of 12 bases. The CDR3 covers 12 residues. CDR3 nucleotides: TGTGCCAGCAGTTGGGCTGACAGGAAGCAGTACTTC. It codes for CASSWADRKQYF.

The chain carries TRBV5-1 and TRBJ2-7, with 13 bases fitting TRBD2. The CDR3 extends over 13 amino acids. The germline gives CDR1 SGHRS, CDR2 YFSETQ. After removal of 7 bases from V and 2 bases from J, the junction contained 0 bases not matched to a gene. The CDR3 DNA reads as TGCGCCAGCGGGACTAGCGGGGCCTACGAGCAGTACTTC. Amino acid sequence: CASGTSGAYEQYF.

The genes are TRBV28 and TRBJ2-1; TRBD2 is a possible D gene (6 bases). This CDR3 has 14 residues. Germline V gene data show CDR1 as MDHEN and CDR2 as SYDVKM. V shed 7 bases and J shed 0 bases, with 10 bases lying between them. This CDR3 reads CASTGGGSYNEQFF. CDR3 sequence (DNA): TGTGCCAGCACCGGGGGTGGCTCCTACAATGAGCAGTTCTTC.

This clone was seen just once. CDR3 bases: TGTGCCAGCAGTGTGGGGACAGGGGGCTTCGAGCAGTACTTC. It yields the protein CASSVGTGGFEQYF. The chain employs TRBV2 and TRBJ2-7; 12 bases map to TRBD1. Per germline, CDR1 SNHLY and CDR2 FYNNEI. This CDR3 contains 14 residues. J gave up 6 bases and V 4 bases, and 4 bases lay outside the gene matches.

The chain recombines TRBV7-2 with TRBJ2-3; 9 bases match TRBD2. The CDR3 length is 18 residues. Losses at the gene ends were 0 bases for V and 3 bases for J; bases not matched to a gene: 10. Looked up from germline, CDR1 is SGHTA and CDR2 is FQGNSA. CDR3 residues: CASSLAPGSGGLTDTQYF. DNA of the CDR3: TGTGCCAGCAGCTTAGCGCCCGGTAGCGGGGGTCTTACAGATACGCAGTATTTT.

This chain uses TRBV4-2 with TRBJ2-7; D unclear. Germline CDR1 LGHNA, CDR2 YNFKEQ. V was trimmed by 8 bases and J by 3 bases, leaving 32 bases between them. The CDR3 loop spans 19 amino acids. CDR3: CASRTQWSSDSPDDYEQYF. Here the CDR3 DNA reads TGTGCCAGCCGCACCCAATGGAGTTCAGATAGTCCGGATGACTACGAGCAGTACTTC.

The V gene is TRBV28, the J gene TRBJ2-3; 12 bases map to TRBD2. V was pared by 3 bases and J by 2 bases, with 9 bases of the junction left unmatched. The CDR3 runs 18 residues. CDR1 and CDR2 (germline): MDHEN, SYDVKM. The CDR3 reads CASSFPGLAGPNTDTQYF. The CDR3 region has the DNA TGTGCCAGCAGTTTCCCCGGACTAGCGGGGCCAAACACAGATACGCAGTATTTT.

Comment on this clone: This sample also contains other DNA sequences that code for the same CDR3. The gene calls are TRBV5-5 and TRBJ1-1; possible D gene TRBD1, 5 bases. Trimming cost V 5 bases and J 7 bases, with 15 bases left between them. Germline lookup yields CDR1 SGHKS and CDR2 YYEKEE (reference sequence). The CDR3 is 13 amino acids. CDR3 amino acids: CASSLLGQGEAFF. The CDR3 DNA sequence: TGTGCCAGCAGTTTGTTGGGTCAGGGTGAAGCTTTCTTT.

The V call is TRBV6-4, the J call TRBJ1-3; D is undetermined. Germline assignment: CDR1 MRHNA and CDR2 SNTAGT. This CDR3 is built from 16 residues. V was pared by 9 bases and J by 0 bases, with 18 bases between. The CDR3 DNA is TGTGCCAGTGTAGTGAGTGAGGTAGACTCTGGAAACACCATATATTTT. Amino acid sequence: CASVVSEVDSGNTIYF.

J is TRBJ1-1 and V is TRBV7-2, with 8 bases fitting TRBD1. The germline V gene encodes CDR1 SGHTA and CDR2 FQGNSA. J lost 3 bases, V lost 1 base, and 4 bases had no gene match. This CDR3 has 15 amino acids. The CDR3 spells CASSLVGQGYTEAFF. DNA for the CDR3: TGTGCCAGCAGCTTAGTTGGACAGGGATACACTGAAGCTTTCTTT. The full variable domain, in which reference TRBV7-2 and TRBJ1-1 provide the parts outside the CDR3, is GAGVSQSPSNKVTEKGKDVELRCDPISGHTALYWYRQSLGQGLEFLIYFQGNSAPDKSGLPSDRFSAERTGGSVSTLTIQRTQQEDSAVYLCASSLVGQGYTEAFFGQGTRLTVV.

CDR3 in DNA: TGTGCCTGGGACACCGGGACTTCGACCTACAATGAGCAGTTCTTC. It encodes CAWDTGTSTYNEQFF. The chain couples TRBV30 to TRBJ2-1; weak D call: TRBD2 (6 bases). Germline CDR1 reads GTSNPN; CDR2 reads SVGIG (reference sequence). The CDR3 spans 15 residues. V was cut by 5 bases and J by 2 bases, with 16 bases left in between. Using reference TRBV30 and TRBJ2-1 for the parts outside the CDR3, the full variable domain is SQTIHQWPATLVQPVGSPLSLECTVEGTSNPNLYWYRQAAGRGLQLLFYSVGIGQISSEVPQNLSASRPQDRQFILSSKKLLLSDSGFYLCAWDTGTSTYNEQFFGPGTRLTVL.

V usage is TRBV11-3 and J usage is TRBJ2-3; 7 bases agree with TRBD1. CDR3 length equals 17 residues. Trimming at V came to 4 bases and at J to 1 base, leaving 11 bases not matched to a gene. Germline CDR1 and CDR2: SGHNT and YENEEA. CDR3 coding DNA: TGTGCCAGCAGCTCGTCCCGGGACAGCTTCGGCACAGATACGCAGTATTTT. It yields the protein CASSSSRDSFGTDTQYF. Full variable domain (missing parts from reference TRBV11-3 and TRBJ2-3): EAGVVQSPRYKIIEKKQPVAFWCNPISGHNTLYWYLQNLGQGPELLIRYENEEAVDDSQLPKDRFSAERLKGVDSTLKIQPAELGDSAVYLCASSSSRDSFGTDTQYFGPGTRLTVL.

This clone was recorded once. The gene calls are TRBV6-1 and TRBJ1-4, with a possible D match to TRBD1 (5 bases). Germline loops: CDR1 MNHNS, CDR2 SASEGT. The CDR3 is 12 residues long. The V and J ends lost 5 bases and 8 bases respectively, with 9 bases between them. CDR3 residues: CASSRRDEKLFF. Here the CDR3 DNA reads TGTGCCAGCAGTAGGAGGGACGAAAAACTGTTTTTT.

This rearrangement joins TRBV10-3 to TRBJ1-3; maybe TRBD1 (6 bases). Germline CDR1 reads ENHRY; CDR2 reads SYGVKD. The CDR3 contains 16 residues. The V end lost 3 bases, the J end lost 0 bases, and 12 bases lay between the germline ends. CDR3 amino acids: CAISDGRGHSGNTIYF. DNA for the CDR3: TGTGCCATCAGTGACGGCAGGGGCCACTCTGGAAACACCATATATTTT.

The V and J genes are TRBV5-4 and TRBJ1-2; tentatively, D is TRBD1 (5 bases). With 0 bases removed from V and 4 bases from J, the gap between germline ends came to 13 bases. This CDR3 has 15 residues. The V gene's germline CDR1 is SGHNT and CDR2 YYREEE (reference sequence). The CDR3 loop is CASSLARGNSYGYTF. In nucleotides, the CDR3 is TGTGCCAGCAGCTTGGCGCGGGGGAACAGCTATGGCTACACCTTC.

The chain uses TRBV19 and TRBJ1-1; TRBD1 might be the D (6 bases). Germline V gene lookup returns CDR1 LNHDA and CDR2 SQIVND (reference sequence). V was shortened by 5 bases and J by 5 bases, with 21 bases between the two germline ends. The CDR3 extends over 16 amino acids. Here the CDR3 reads CASSQTGSPRMTEAFF. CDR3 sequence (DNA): TGTGCCAGTAGTCAAACAGGGTCCCCGCGGATGACTGAAGCTTTCTTT.

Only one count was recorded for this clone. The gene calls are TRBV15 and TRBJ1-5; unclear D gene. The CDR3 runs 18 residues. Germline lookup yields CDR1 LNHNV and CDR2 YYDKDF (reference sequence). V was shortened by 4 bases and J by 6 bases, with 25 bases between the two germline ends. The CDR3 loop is CATSTDKTRAKSGQPQHF. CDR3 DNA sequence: TGTGCCACCAGCACCGACAAGACCAGAGCAAAAAGTGGTCAGCCCCAGCATTTT. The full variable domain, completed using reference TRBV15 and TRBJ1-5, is DAMVIQNPRYQVTQFGKPVTLSCSQTLNHNVMYWYQQKSSQAPKLLFHYYDKDFNNEADTPDNFQSRRPNTSFCFLDIRSPGLGDTAMYLCATSTDKTRAKSGQPQHFGDGTRLSIL.

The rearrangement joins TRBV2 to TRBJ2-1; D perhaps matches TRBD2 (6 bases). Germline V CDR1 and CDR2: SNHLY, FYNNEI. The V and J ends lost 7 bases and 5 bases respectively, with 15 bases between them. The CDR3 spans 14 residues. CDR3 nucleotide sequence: TGTGCCAGCAATCGGCGGGGCGGTAACAATGAGCAGTTCTTC. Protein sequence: CASNRRGGNNEQFF.